This TCR beta chain was sequenced in a study of blood T cell repertoires in COVID-19. Overall study: The samples span acute and convalescent COVID-19 from the United States, Italy and Spain. PBMCs, B-cell-depleted T cells, or T cells provided the cDNA or gDNA that made up the material.

In the original processing: Estimation of nucleated cell counts relied on the amplification of reference gene primers. Only in-frame clones appear in the TCRdb table, and some are missing; sequencing was by immunoSEQ multiplex PCR. V and J calls and clone size come straight from that table; D and trimming were deduced from the DNA. The profile shows 300,000 to 350,000 clones, 85% to 90% of them singletons. The CDR3 runs 15 residues. Trimming left V 2 bases short and J 3 bases short, with 14 bases between. Germline V gene lookup returns CDR1 SQVTM and CDR2 ANQGSEA. Followed longitudinally, the Seattle patients had been enrolled during active infection.

Sequenced: peripheral blood. The rearrangement uses TRBV29-1 and TRBJ2-1; the D gene is possibly TRBD2 (6 bases). The receptor comes from a young woman with COVID-19, enrolled during active disease. CDR3 in DNA: TGCAGCGTTGAACTGGTAGCGGAGATCTACAATGAGCAGTTCTTC. This codes for CSVELVAEIYNEQFF.